This T cell receptor beta chain was identified during a study of blood T cell repertoires in COVID-19. This clone has a handful of counts. CDR3 size: 15 residues. The germline CDR1 and CDR2 sequences are MNHEY and SMNVEV (reference sequence). V lost 2 bases and J lost 0; bases outside the gene matches: 2. Data came from immunoSEQ multiplex PCR; TCRdb stores just in-frame clones and leaves some out. This sample yields about 200,000 clones, of which about 91% are seen a single time; 1.2% belongs to the top ten. The receptor was derived from a man younger than 40 with acute or convalescent COVID-19. Source material: peripheral blood. The chain uses TRBV27 and TRBJ2-3, with 7 bases lining up with TRBD2. The CDR3 DNA reads as TGTGCCAGCAGTTTACGCGGGAGTAGCACAGATACGCAGTATTTT. It translates to CASSLRGSSTDTQYF.